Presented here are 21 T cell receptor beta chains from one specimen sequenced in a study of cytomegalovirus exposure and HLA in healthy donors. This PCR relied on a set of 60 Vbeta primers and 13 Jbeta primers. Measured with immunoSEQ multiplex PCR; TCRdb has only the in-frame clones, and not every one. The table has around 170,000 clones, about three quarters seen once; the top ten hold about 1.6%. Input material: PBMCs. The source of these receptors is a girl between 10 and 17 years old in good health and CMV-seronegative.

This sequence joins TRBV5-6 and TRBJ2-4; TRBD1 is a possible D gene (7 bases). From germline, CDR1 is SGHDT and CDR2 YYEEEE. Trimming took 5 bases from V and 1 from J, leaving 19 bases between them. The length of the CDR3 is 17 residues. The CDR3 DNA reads TGTGCCAGCAGATACAGGGGTGGCGCGGGGGCCAAAAACATTCAGTACTTC. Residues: CASRYRGGAGAKNIQYF. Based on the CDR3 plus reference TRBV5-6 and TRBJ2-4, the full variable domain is DAGVTQSPTHLIKTRGQQVTLRCSPKSGHDTVSWYQQALGQGPQFIFQYYEEEERQRGNFPDRFSGHQFPNYSSELNVNALLLGDSALYLCASRYRGGAGAKNIQYFGAGTRLSVL.

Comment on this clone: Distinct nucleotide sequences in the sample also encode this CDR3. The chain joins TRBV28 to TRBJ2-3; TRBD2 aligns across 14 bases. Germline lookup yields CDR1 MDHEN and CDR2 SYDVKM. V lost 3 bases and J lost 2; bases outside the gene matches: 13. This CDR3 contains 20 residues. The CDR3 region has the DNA TGTGCCAGCAGTTTTCCACCTGGGACTAGCGGGGGTTTGGACACAGATACGCAGTATTTT. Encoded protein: CASSFPPGTSGGLDTDTQYF.

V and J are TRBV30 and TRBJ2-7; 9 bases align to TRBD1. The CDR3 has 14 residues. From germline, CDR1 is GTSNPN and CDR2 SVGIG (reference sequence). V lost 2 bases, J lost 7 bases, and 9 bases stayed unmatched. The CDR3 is CAWSPGTGFSEQYF. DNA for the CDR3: TGTGCCTGGAGTCCCGGGACAGGGTTTAGTGAGCAGTACTTC.

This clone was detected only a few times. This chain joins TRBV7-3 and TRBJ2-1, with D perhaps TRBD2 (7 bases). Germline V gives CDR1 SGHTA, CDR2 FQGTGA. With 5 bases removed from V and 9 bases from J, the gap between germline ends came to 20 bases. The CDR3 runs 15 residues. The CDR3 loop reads CASSPRGAKNTEQFF. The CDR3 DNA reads TGTGCCAGCAGCCCACGGGGGGCCAAAAACACTGAGCAGTTCTTC.

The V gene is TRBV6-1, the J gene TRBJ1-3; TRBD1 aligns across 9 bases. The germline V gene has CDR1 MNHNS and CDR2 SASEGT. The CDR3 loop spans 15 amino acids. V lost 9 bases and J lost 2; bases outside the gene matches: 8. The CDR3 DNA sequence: TGTGCCAGTTGGGACAGGGCTTTCCCTGGAAACACCATATATTTT. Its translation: CASWDRAFPGNTIYF.

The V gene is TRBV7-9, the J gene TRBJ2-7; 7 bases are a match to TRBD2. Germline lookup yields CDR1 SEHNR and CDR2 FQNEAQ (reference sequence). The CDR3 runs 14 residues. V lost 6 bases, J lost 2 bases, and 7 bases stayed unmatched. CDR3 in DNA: TGTGCCAGCAGTCCCGGGGGGTCTACCTACGAGCAGTACTTC. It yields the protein CASSPGGSTYEQYF.

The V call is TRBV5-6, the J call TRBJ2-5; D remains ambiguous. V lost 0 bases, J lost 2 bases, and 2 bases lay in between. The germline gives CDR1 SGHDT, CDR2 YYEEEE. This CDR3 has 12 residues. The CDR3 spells CASSLAQETQYF. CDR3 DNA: TGTGCCAGCAGCTTGGCGCAAGAGACCCAGTACTTC.

This chain's CDR3 is CASSPRNRTNTGELFF. As DNA, the CDR3 is TGTGCCAGCTCACCAAGAAACAGGACGAACACCGGGGAGCTGTTTTTT. The V gene is TRBV18, the J gene TRBJ2-2; D is possibly TRBD1 (5 bases). CDR1 is KGHSH, CDR2 LQKENI, per germline. The CDR3 contains 16 residues. With 2 bases removed from V and 0 bases from J, the gap between germline ends came to 10 bases. Full variable domain (missing parts from reference TRBV18 and TRBJ2-2): NAGVMQNPRHLVRRRGQEARLRCSPMKGHSHVYWYRQLPEEGLKFMVYLQKENIIDESGMPKERFSAEFPKEGPSILRIQQVVRGDSAAYFCASSPRNRTNTGELFFGEGSRLTVL.

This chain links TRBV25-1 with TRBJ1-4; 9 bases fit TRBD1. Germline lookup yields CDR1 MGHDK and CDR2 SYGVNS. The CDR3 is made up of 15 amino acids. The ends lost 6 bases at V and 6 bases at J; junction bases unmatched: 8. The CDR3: CASSTGGGRYEKLFF. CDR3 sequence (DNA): TGTGCCAGCAGCACAGGGGGCGGGCGCTATGAAAAACTGTTTTTT.

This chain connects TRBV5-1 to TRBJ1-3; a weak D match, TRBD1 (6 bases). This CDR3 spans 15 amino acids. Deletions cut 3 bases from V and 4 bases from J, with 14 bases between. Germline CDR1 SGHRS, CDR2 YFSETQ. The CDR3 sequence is CASSSGEFTGNTIYF. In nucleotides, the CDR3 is TGCGCCAGCAGCTCAGGGGAGTTTACGGGAAACACCATATATTTT.

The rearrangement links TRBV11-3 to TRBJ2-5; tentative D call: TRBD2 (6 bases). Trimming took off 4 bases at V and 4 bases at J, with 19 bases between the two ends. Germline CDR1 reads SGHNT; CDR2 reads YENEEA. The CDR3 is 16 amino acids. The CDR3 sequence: CASSSGIGTGGETQYF. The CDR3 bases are TGTGCCAGCAGCTCAGGAATCGGGACTGGGGGAGAGACCCAGTACTTC.

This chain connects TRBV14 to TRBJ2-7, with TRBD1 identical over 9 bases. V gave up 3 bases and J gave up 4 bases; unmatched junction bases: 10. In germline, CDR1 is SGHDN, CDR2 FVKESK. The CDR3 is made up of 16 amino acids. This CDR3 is CASSQVGTGRQYEQYF. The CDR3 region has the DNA TGTGCCAGCAGCCAGGTTGGGACAGGGCGGCAATACGAGCAGTACTTC. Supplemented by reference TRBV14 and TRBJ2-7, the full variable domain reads EAGVTQFPSHSVIEKGQTVTLRCDPISGHDNLYWYRRVMGKEIKFLLHFVKESKQDESGMPNNRFLAERTGGTYSTLKVQPAELEDSGVYFCASSQVGTGRQYEQYFGPGTRLTVT.

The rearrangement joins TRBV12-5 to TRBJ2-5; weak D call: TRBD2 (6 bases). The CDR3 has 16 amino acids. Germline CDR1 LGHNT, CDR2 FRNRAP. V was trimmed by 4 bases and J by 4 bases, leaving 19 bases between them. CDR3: CASGSGEGLSPETQYF. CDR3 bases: TGTGCTAGTGGTTCTGGGGAAGGACTATCCCCAGAGACCCAGTACTTC.

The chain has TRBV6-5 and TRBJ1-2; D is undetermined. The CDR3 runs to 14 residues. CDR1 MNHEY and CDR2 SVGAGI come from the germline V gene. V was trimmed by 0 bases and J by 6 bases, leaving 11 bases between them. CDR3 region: CASSYSYSENGYTF. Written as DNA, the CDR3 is TGTGCCAGCAGTTACTCGTATTCAGAAAATGGCTACACCTTC.

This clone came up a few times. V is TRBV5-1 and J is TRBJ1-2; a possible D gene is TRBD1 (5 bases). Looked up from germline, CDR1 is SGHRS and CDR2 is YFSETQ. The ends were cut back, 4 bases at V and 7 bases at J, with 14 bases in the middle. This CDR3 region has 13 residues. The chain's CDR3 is CASSLSGTLGYTF. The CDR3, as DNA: TGCGCCAGCAGCCTCTCCGGGACTCTTGGCTACACCTTC.

CDR3 amino acids: CASRGTISDATNEKLFF. In DNA, the CDR3 is TGTGCCAGTAGAGGGACTATCTCAGATGCAACTAATGAAAAACTGTTTTTT. This chain uses TRBV19 with TRBJ1-4, with D possibly matching TRBD1 (5 bases). Germline assignment: CDR1 LNHDA and CDR2 SQIVND (reference sequence). Trimming took 6 bases from V and 0 from J, leaving 17 bases between them. This CDR3 spans 17 amino acids.

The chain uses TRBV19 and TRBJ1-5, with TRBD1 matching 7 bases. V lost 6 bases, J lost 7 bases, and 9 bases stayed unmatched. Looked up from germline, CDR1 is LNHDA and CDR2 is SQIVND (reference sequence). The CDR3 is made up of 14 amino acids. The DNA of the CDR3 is TGTGCCAGTAGCGTAGGGGGCAGGTACCAGCCCCAGCATTTT. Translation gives CASSVGGRYQPQHF.

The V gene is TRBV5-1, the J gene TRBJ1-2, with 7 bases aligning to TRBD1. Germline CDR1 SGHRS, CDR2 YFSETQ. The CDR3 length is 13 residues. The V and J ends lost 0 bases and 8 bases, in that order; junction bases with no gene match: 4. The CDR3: CASSLGGGEGYTF. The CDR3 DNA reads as TGCGCCAGCAGCTTGGGAGGGGGCGAGGGCTACACCTTC.

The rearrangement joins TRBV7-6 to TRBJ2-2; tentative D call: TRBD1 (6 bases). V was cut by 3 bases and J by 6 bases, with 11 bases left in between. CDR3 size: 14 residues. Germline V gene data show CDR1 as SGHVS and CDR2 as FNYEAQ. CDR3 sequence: CASSFQQGPGELFF. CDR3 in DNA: TGTGCCAGCAGCTTTCAACAGGGTCCCGGGGAGCTGTTTTTT.

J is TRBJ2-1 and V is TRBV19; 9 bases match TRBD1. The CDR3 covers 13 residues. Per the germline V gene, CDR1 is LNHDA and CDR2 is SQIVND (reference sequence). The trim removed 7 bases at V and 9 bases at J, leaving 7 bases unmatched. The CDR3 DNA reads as TGTGCCAGTACCCGGGACAGGGCTGGTGAGCAGTTCTTC. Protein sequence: CASTRDRAGEQFF.

The CDR3 DNA reads TGTGCCAGTAGTACCCGCCGGGACTACAATCAGCCCCAGCATTTT. As protein: CASSTRRDYNQPQHF. The chain carries TRBV19 and TRBJ1-5, with D possibly TRBD1 on 5 matching bases. Germline values: CDR1 LNHDA, CDR2 SQIVND (reference sequence). The CDR3 loop spans 15 amino acids. V was clipped by 4 bases and J by 3 bases, with 13 bases between them. Supplemented by reference TRBV19 and TRBJ1-5, the full variable domain reads DGGITQSPKYLFRKEGQNVTLSCEQNLNHDAMYWYRQDPGQGLRLIYYSQIVNDFQKGDIAEGYSVSREKKESFPLTVTSAQKNPTAFYLCASSTRRDYNQPQHFGDGTRLSIL.